The present TCR beta chain was sequenced within a study of blood T cell repertoires in COVID-19. Enrolment of Seattle patients took place during active infection, and they were followed longitudinally. V lost 0 bases to trimming and J lost 5 bases; unmatched junction nucleotides: 4. Per germline, CDR1 SGHRS and CDR2 YFSETQ. There are 14 residues in the CDR3. This clone was seen just once. Profiled with immunoSEQ multiplex PCR; TCRdb holds only in-frame clones, not every one. This table holds about 29,000 clones, approximately 83% found once. The receptor's source is a woman of 80 years or more with COVID-19, enrolled during active disease. The chain employs TRBV5-1 and TRBJ2-5; 7 bases match TRBD2. Sequenced: peripheral blood. The CDR3 region is CASSLVAGRETQYF. The CDR3 DNA reads as TGCGCCAGCAGCTTGGTAGCGGGTCGGGAGACCCAGTACTTC.